This T cell receptor beta chain was captured by sequencing in a study of T-cell reconstitution after alpha-beta-depleted transplantation in children (dated by TCRdb to the mid-2010s). About the study as a whole: The study quantitatively tracked T-cell immune reconstitution after TCRalphabeta/CD19-depleted allogeneic hematopoietic cell transplantation in children using TCR repertoire profiling.

V is pared back by 0 bases and J by 1 base, with 5 bases lying between the germline termini. The CDR3 holds 13 amino acids from the cysteine to the phenylalanine. Just the 39-base CDR3 DNA is kept, in frame starting at base 1. Reading the germline V gene gives CDR1 SGHRS and CDR2 YFSETQ. The method behind the library was PCR. The instrument given in TCRdb is Illumina HiSeq 2500. TCR library preparation used molecular barcoding, with unique molecular identifiers applied to normalize quantification of the TCRbeta repertoire. The public reads were reanalyzed by TCRdb: fastp trimming at Q25, MiXCR alignment, in-frame beta chains only. Entries that share a CDR3 protein sequence are merged under the most common genes and DNA. This sample is represented by some 220,000 distinct CDR3 sequences; roughly 9% of them were singletons. 6.2% of the sample goes to the ten largest clones. In its sample, this clonotype was seen many times. No cognate antigen has been identified for it. No quality values exist for individual bases; no much larger clone is one base distant.

The chain couples TRBV5-1 to TRBJ2-7; no D gene call is confident. The TCR sequence derives from a human donor who donated a stem cell graft to a child with acute lymphoblastic leukemia. This specimen consisted of PBMCs from the stem cell graft donor, obtained from the stem cell graft. The sequence in DNA is TGCGCCAGCAGCTTGGTGGGGTCCTACGAGCAGTACTTC. It is translated as CASSLVGSYEQYF.